Described below is a single TCR beta chain sequence and its context. The antigen is not known. This CDR3 contains 14 residues. With 5 bases removed from V and 7 bases from J, the gap between germline ends came to 15 bases. The data stem from a study of blood T cells in healthy people across ages. As for the study in general: Roughly one uniquely barcoded beta molecule per two T cells was captured. Study outcomes and limitations: Naive T cell percentage showed a strong correlation with TCR beta diversity. With donor CMV status unknown, expanded clonotype changes were possibly confounded.

For the second PCR, which ran for 7 to 11 cycles, a sample-barcoded 5' primer and a J-beta primer mix were used. MiXCR was run by TCRdb on the 5' RACE reads, yielding one entry per CDR3 protein. The sample consists of 1.5 million or so distinct CDR3 sequences, 35% to 45% of them appearing once. Sequencing was done on a sample of blood. The receptor was isolated from a woman aged 18-29 years in good health. The chain joins TRBV12-3 or TRBV12-4 to TRBJ1-5; no clear D. The CDR3 DNA is TGTGCCAGCAGTGTCGGCAGGTACGGGCAGCCCCAGCATTTT. This encodes CASSVGRYGQPQHF.